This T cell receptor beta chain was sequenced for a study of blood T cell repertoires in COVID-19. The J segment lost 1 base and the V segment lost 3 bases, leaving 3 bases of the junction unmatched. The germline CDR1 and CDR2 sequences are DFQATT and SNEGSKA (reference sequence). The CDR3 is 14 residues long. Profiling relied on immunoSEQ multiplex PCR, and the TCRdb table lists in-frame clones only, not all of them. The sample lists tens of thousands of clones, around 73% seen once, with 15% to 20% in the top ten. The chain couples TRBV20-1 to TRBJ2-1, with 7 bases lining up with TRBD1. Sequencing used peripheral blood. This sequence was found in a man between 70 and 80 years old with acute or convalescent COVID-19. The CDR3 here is CSASWDSSYNEQFF. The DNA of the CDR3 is TGCAGTGCTAGTTGGGACAGTTCCTACAATGAGCAGTTCTTC.